A single sample gave rise to the 25 T cell receptor beta chains below, sequenced in a study of vaccination and CD4 T cells after COVID-19. For these TCRs, the target antigens are not known. Once obtained from cultured CD4+ T cells, the DNA was sequenced using the Oncomine TCR Beta short-read assay. TCRdb analysed the PCR reads with MiXCR anew, one entry per CDR3 protein. The profile shows a few thousand distinct CDR3 sequences, roughly 19% of them singletons. Treatment of the sample: roughly nine-day PBMC culture with coronavirus spike peptide pools or control peptides (ViraFEST assay). Source material: CD4+ T cells from blood, cultured in vitro. These receptors were obtained from a human donor who had recovered from COVID-19.

This clonotype showed up just a few times. The V call is TRBV20-1, the J call TRBJ2-3, with 12 bases that match TRBD2. In germline, CDR1 is DFQATT, CDR2 SNEGSKA (reference sequence). CDR3 length: 13 amino acids. CDR3 in DNA: TGCAGCGACACTAGCGGGGGGACAGATACGCAGTATTTT. As protein: CSDTSGGTDTQYF.

J is TRBJ2-7 and V is TRBV20-1; 9 bases match TRBD1. The CDR3 runs to 12 residues. Germline CDR1 is DFQATT and CDR2 is SNEGSKA (reference sequence). After removal of 6 bases from V and 6 bases from J, the junction contained 6 bases not matched to a gene. The CDR3 sequence: CSARDRVLEQYF. The CDR3 nucleotides read TGCAGTGCCAGGGACAGGGTCCTCGAGCAGTACTTC.

Within the sample, this clonotype is medium-sized. The gene calls are TRBV12-3 or TRBV12-4 and TRBJ1-2; D is possibly TRBD1 (5 bases). Deletions cut 4 bases from V and 8 bases from J, with 20 bases between. There are 15 residues in the CDR3. CDR3 region: CASSSLLGTTGGYTF. CDR3 bases: TGTGCCAGCAGTTCCCTGTTGGGGACTACTGGAGGCTACACCTTC.

This clonotype was picked up a small number of times. This chain uses TRBV12-3 or TRBV12-4 with TRBJ2-2; the D is unclear. The germline V and J ends were trimmed by 5 bases and 7 bases, with 17 bases remaining between them. The CDR3 is 15 amino acids. CDR3 sequence (DNA): TGTGCCAGCAGTCCTAGTCCTCCCGGGCACGGGGAGCTGTTTTTT. Protein: CASSPSPPGHGELFF.

V and J are TRBV6-1 and TRBJ2-5, with D possibly being TRBD1 (5 bases). Germline CDR1 and CDR2: MNHNS and SASEGT. The germline V and J ends were trimmed by 5 bases and 7 bases, with 14 bases remaining between them. The CDR3 has 13 amino acids. CDR3 sequence (DNA): TGTGCCAGCAGTCCGATAGTTCAGGGGACCCAGTACTTC. Encoded protein: CASSPIVQGTQYF.

The chain joins TRBV4-1 to TRBJ1-5; D possibly corresponds to TRBD1 (6 bases). There are 16 residues in the CDR3. Trimming cost V 0 bases and J 4 bases, with 13 bases left between them. Germline loops: CDR1 MGHRA, CDR2 YSYEKL. The CDR3 DNA reads TGCGCCAGCAGCCAAGAAAGAGAACAGGGAAATCAGCCCCAGCATTTT. It codes for CASSQEREQGNQPQHF.

This clonotype is termed medium-sized. This sequence joins TRBV6-1 and TRBJ1-1, with TRBD1 matching 12 bases. With V trimmed by 3 bases and J by 7 bases, 15 bases remained unmatched. This CDR3 spans 18 amino acids. Germline V lookup: CDR1 MNHNS, CDR2 SASEGT. The CDR3 coding sequence is TGTGCCAGCAGTGACCCGCGGCGGGGACAGGGGGCAATTGGTGAAGCTTTCTTT. This sequence encodes CASSDPRRGQGAIGEAFF.

In its sample, this clonotype ranks as medium-sized. The V gene is TRBV20-1, the J gene TRBJ2-3; a weak D match, TRBD1 (6 bases). CDR3 size: 15 residues. V shed 0 bases and J shed 3 bases, with 13 bases lying between them. Germline V gene lookup returns CDR1 DFQATT and CDR2 SNEGSKA (reference sequence). This CDR3 reads CSARDRRGWTDTQYF. The DNA of the CDR3 is TGCAGTGCTAGAGATCGAAGGGGGTGGACAGATACGCAGTATTTT.

This clonotype is classed as medium-sized. V is TRBV27 and J is TRBJ1-1; TRBD1 agrees at 9 bases. The CDR3 covers 16 residues. The J segment lost 5 bases and the V segment lost 5 bases, leaving 12 bases of the junction unmatched. Germline CDR1 MNHEY, CDR2 SMNVEV (reference sequence). Here the CDR3 DNA reads TGTGCCAGCAGTCGTCCCGGGACAGGGTACGGAACTGAAGCTTTCTTT. Its protein is CASSRPGTGYGTEAFF.

Within the sample, this clonotype is medium-sized. CDR3 sequence reads: CSVAVEGQGYGYTF. As DNA, the CDR3 is TGCAGCGTTGCGGTCGAGGGACAGGGCTATGGCTACACCTTC. V is TRBV29-1 and J is TRBJ1-2; 9 bases are a match to TRBD1. Germline V gene sequence: CDR1 SQVTM, CDR2 ANQGSEA. Trimming removed 4 bases from V and 4 bases from J; junction bases left unmatched: 7. The CDR3 has 14 amino acids.

The V gene is TRBV18, the J gene TRBJ1-2, with TRBD1 matching over 7 bases. The V gene end was trimmed by 3 bases and the J gene end by 3 bases; junction bases not matched to a gene: 1. CDR1 is KGHSH, CDR2 LQKENI, per germline. This CDR3 has 13 residues. The CDR3 coding sequence is TGTGCCAGCTCACCCGGGACAGACTATGGCTACACCTTC. Translating it yields CASSPGTDYGYTF.

V is TRBV6-1 and J is TRBJ2-3, with a weak D call TRBD1 (5 bases). This CDR3 contains 11 residues. CDR1 is MNHNS, CDR2 SASEGT, per germline. The V and J ends lost 6 bases and 6 bases respectively, with 7 bases between them. CDR3 loop: CASRGLDTQYF. In DNA form, the CDR3 reads TGTGCCAGCAGGGGGCTTGATACGCAGTATTTT.

This clonotype is medium-sized in the sample. The V and J genes are TRBV27 and TRBJ1-1; the match to TRBD1 covers 8 bases. The CDR3 contains 16 residues. V was pared by 4 bases and J by 11 bases, with 18 bases of the junction left unmatched. Germline CDR1 reads MNHEY; CDR2 reads SMNVEV (reference sequence). CDR3 coding DNA: TGTGCCAGCAGTTCCGGGGGGGAATGGACAGGGCACAATGCTTTCTTT. It encodes CASSSGGEWTGHNAFF.

This clonotype was observed a few times. This chain connects TRBV5-1 to TRBJ2-7; D perhaps matches TRBD2 (6 bases). CDR1 is SGHRS, CDR2 YFSETQ, per germline. The CDR3 covers 14 residues. Trimming shortened V by 4 bases and J by 2 bases, and 13 bases separated the two germline ends. CDR3 DNA sequence: TGCGCCAGCAGCCCTTCTAGCGCTACCTACGAGCAGTACTTC. Protein product: CASSPSSATYEQYF.

This clonotype was picked up a small number of times. The chain recombines TRBV4-1 with TRBJ2-2; the D call may be TRBD1 or TRBD2 (6 bases each). Germline loops: CDR1 MGHRA, CDR2 YSYEKL. Trimming pared 6 bases from V and 5 bases from J, leaving 22 bases between. The CDR3 is 17 residues long. The CDR3 nucleotides are TGCGCCAGCAGAAATACTATGGGGGGCGAGAGAACCGGGGAGCTGTTTTTT. It is translated as CASRNTMGGERTGELFF.

This clonotype was counted a few times. The rearrangement links TRBV5-8 to TRBJ1-2; D not resolved. V lost 1 base, J lost 6 bases, and 10 bases lay in between. The CDR3 consists of 13 residues. In germline, CDR1 is SGHTS, CDR2 YDEGEE. The CDR3 reads CASSLKISDGYTF. DNA of the CDR3: TGTGCCAGCAGCTTGAAGATTTCCGATGGCTACACCTTC.

This chain uses TRBV5-4 with TRBJ2-5; 8 nucleotides agree with TRBD2. The V gene end was trimmed by 0 bases and the J gene end by 9 bases; junction bases not matched to a gene: 7. In germline, CDR1 is SGHNT, CDR2 YYREEE (reference sequence). This CDR3 spans 14 amino acids. DNA for the CDR3: TGTGCCAGCAGCTTGGCGTCCGTCGGGGGGGCCCAGTACTTC. Translating it yields CASSLASVGGAQYF.

The chain uses TRBV3-1 and TRBJ2-2, with 10 bases aligning to TRBD1. The germline V gene encodes CDR1 LGHDT and CDR2 YNNKEL (reference sequence). The junction had 16 bases not matched to a gene; V was cut back by 6 bases and J by 6 bases. The CDR3 is 18 residues long. Here the CDR3 reads CASSYTHPGTGVPGELFF. CDR3 sequence (DNA): TGTGCCAGCAGTTACACTCACCCCGGGACAGGGGTCCCCGGGGAGCTGTTTTTT.

The chain combines TRBV6-1 with TRBJ2-1; weak D call: TRBD2 (7 bases). CDR1 is MNHNS, CDR2 SASEGT, per germline. The V and J ends lost 6 bases and 3 bases respectively, with 15 bases between them. The CDR3 runs to 15 residues. The CDR3 sequence is CASRIRGAGYNEQFF. As DNA, the CDR3 is TGTGCCAGCAGAATACGGGGGGCGGGCTACAATGAGCAGTTCTTC.

In its sample, this clonotype is medium-sized (0.01 to 0.1%). The rearrangement joins TRBV6-5 to TRBJ1-1, with unresolved D. Germline CDR1 and CDR2: MNHEY and SVGAGI. The germline V and J ends were trimmed by 2 bases and 4 bases, with 5 bases remaining between them. CDR3 length: 12 amino acids. The DNA of the CDR3 is TGTGCCAGCAGTTACGGGAGCACTGAAGCTTTCTTT. This sequence encodes CASSYGSTEAFF.

This clonotype was observed a few times. CDR3 DNA: TGTGCCAGCAGCCCCGAGGGGCACCAGCCCCAGCATTTT. The encoded protein is CASSPEGHQPQHF. This chain joins TRBV7-9 and TRBJ1-5; D is possibly TRBD1 (5 bases). The CDR3 extends over 13 amino acids. The V and J ends lost 5 bases and 7 bases respectively, with 12 bases between them. In germline, CDR1 is SEHNR, CDR2 FQNEAQ (reference sequence).

This clonotype showed up just a few times. The V gene is TRBV2, the J gene TRBJ1-4; TRBD1 matches 7 bases. The ends lost 5 bases at V and 6 bases at J; junction bases unmatched: 6. In germline, CDR1 is SNHLY, CDR2 FYNNEI. This CDR3 has 14 amino acids. In nucleotides, the CDR3 is TGTGCCAGCAGTACACAGGGGTCCGATGAAAAACTGTTTTTT. Its translation is CASSTQGSDEKLFF.

The chain carries TRBV30 and TRBJ2-4, with D maybe TRBD2 (7 bases). V lost 3 bases and J 8 bases, leaving 23 bases between the germline ends. CDR1 and CDR2 from the germline V gene are GTSNPN and SVGIG (reference sequence). CDR3 length equals 16 residues. The CDR3 DNA reads as TGTGCCTGGAGCCCAGGACTAACGGGGGGCGGGGACATTCAGTACTTC. This encodes CAWSPGLTGGGDIQYF.

This chain joins TRBV12-3 or TRBV12-4 and TRBJ2-3; maybe TRBD2 (6 bases). The CDR3 consists of 12 residues. Trimming removed 3 bases from V and 9 bases from J, with 10 bases in between. The CDR3 coding sequence is TGTGCCAGCAGTTTCGGAGGGGAAACGCAGTATTTT. Protein: CASSFGGETQYF.

This clonotype is medium-sized within its sample. The chain is built from TRBV12-3 or TRBV12-4 and TRBJ1-1; possibly TRBD1 for D (5 bases). The CDR3 length is 11 residues. V lost 7 bases, J lost 7 bases, and 10 bases lay in between. CDR3 nucleotide sequence: TGTGCCAGCACCGACAGATATGAAGCTTTCTTT. Translating gives CASTDRYEAFF.